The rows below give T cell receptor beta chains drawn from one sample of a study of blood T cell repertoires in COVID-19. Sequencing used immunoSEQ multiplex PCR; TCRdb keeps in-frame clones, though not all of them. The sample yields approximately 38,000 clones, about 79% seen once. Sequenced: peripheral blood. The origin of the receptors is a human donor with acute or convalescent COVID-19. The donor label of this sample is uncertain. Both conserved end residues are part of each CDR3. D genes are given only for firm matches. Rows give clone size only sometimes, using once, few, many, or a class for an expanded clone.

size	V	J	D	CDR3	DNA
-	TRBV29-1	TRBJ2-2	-	CSVETAGRPSGELFF	TGCAGCGTTGAAACGGCAGGGCGGCCATCCGGGGAGCTGTTTTTT
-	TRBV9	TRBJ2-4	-	CASSVEWASPKNIQYF	TGTGCCAGCAGCGTAGAATGGGCGAGTCCCAAAAACATTCAGTACTTC
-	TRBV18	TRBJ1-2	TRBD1	CASFRGQGEGGYTF	TGTGCCAGCTTCAGGGGACAGGGGGAAGGAGGCTACACCTTC
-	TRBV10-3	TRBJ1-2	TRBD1	CAISDSGTGAYGYTF	TGTGCCATCAGTGACTCCGGGACAGGGGCCTATGGCTACACCTTC
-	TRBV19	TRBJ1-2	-	CASNVDKMAYGYTF	TGTGCCAGTAATGTCGACAAAATGGCCTATGGCTACACCTTC
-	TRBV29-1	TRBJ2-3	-	CSQQSTDTQYF	TGCAGCCAACAGTCCACAGATACGCAGTATTTT
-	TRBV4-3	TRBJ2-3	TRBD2	CASSPSGGLDTQYF	TGCGCCAGCAGCCCTAGCGGGGGGTTAGATACGCAGTATTTT
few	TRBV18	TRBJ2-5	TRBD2	CASSGLAGGGETQYF	TGTGCCAGCTCCGGACTAGCGGGGGGTGGAGAGACCCAGTACTTC
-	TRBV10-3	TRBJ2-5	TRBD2	CAISTRGGQETQYF	TGTGCCATCAGTACAAGGGGAGGGCAGGAGACCCAGTACTTC
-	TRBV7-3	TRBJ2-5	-	CASSFRGGETQYF	TGTGCCAGCAGCTTTAGAGGTGGAGAGACCCAGTACTTC
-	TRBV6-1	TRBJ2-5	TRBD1	CASSVFGDRYSQETQYF	TGTGCCAGCAGTGTCTTTGGGGACAGATACTCTCAAGAGACCCAGTACTTC
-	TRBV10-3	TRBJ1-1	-	CAIRVDSVNTEAFF	TGTGCCATCAGGGTGGATAGCGTGAACACTGAAGCTTTCTTT
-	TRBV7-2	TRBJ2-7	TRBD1	CASSRDRAGEQYF	TGTGCCAGCAGTCGGGACAGGGCGGGCGAGCAGTACTTC
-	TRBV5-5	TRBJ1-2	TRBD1	CASSAGTGSNYGYTF	TGTGCCAGCAGCGCCGGGACAGGGTCTAACTATGGCTACACCTTC
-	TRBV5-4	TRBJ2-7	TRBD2	CASSSPGLVDRQYF	TGTGCCAGCAGCTCTCCGGGACTAGTAGACAGGCAGTACTTC
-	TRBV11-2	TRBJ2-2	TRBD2	CASSSRTSSNTGELFF	TGTGCCAGCAGCTCTCGGACTAGCTCGAACACCGGGGAGCTGTTTTTT
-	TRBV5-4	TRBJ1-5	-	CASSYGRDGNQPQHF	TGTGCCAGCAGCTACGGACGGGATGGCAATCAGCCCCAGCATTTT
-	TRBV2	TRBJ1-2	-	CASTGGGGNYGYTF	TGTGCCAGCACCGGAGGGGGGGGCAACTATGGCTACACCTTC
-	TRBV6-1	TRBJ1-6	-	CASSDNPRVRNSPLHF	TGTGCCAGCAGTGATAACCCCAGGGTTAGGAATTCACCCCTCCACTTT
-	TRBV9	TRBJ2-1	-	CASSVESGGPYNEQFF	TGTGCCAGCAGCGTAGAGTCGGGGGGCCCCTACAATGAGCAGTTCTTC
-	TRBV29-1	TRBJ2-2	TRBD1	CSADRGVTGELFF	TGCAGCGCGGACAGGGGAGTCACCGGGGAGCTGTTTTTT
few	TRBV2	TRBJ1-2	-	CASSPGHLQYGYTF	TGTGCCAGCAGTCCCGGACACTTACAGTATGGCTACACCTTC
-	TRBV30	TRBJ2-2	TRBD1	CAWSRGQGTGELFF	TGTGCCTGGAGCCGGGGACAGGGGACCGGGGAGCTGTTTTTT
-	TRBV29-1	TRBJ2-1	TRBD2	CSVAGGASSYNEQFF	TGCAGCGTTGCGGGAGGGGCCAGCTCCTACAATGAGCAGTTCTTC
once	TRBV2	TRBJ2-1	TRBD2	CASSEIPRLAGVEQFF	TGTGCCAGCAGTGAAATTCCGCGACTAGCGGGAGTTGAGCAGTTCTTC
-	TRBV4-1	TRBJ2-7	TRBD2	CASSQAASGDYEQYF	TGCGCCAGCAGCCAAGCGGCTAGCGGGGACTACGAGCAGTACTTC
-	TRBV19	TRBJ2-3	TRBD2	CASSIGGGADTQYF	TGTGCCAGTAGTATAGGGGGGGGTGCAGATACGCAGTATTTT
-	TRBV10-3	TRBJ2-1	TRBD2	CAIIDSSGSINEQFF	TGTGCCATCATCGATTCTAGCGGGAGTATTAATGAGCAGTTCTTC
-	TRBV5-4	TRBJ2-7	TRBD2	CASSSPGLAGLEQYF	TGTGCCAGCAGCTCACCGGGACTAGCGGGACTCGAGCAGTACTTC
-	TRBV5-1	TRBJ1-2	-	CASTLKNRVEDGYTF	TGCGCCAGCACCCTAAAAAACAGGGTTGAAGATGGCTACACCTTC
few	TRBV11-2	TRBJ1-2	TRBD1	CASSLGTGNYGYTF	TGTGCCAGCAGCCTGGGGACAGGGAACTATGGCTACACCTTC
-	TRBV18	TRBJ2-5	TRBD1	CASSSRTGAETQYF	TGTGCCAGCTCATCTCGGACAGGGGCTGAGACCCAGTACTTC
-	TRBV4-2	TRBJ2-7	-	CASSQGAGSSYEQYF	TGTGCCAGCAGCCAAGGGGCGGGAAGCTCCTACGAGCAGTACTTC
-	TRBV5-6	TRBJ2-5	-	CASSLARGETQYF	TGTGCCAGCAGCTTGGCACGGGGAGAGACCCAGTACTTC
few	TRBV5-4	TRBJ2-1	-	CASSPSLIGPLDEQFF	TGTGCCAGCAGCCCCTCCCTAATTGGGCCTCTCGATGAGCAGTTCTTC
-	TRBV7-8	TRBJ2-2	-	CASSSNRFVTSTNTGELFF	TGTGCCAGCAGCTCCAATCGCTTTGTTACAAGTACGAACACCGGGGAGCTGTTTTTT
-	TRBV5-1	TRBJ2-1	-	CASSLRDNEQFF	TGCGCCAGCAGCCTCCGGGACAATGAGCAGTTCTTC
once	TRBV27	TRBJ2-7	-	CASSPLDRPYEQYF	TGTGCCAGCAGTCCCCTAGACAGACCCTACGAGCAGTACTTC
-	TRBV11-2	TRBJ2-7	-	CASSQRLLYEQYF	TGTGCCAGCAGCCAAAGACTGCTCTACGAGCAGTACTTC
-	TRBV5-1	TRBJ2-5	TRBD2	CASSLTLTSGSIKTQYF	TGCGCCAGCAGCTTAACCCTGACTAGCGGGAGTATAAAGACCCAGTACTTC
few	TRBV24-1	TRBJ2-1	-	CARNREISYNEQFF	TGTGCCCGCAACCGGGAGATCTCCTACAATGAGCAGTTCTTC
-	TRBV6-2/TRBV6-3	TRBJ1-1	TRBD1	CASSPGQGGEAFF	TGTGCCAGCAGCCCGGGACAGGGTGGTGAAGCTTTCTTT
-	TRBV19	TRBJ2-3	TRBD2	CASTHTQTSGRRTDTQYF	TGTGCCAGTACCCACACACAGACTAGCGGGAGACGCACAGATACGCAGTATTTT
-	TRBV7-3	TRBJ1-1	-	CASSQAGGTEAFF	TGTGCCAGCAGTCAGGCGGGGGGCACTGAAGCTTTCTTT
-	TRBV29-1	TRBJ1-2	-	CSVEGSDSLPLYGYTF	TGCAGCGTTGAAGGCTCGGACAGTCTGCCTCTCTATGGCTACACCTTC
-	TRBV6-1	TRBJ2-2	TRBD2	CASSALAGVNTGELFF	TGTGCCAGCAGTGCCCTAGCGGGGGTGAACACCGGGGAGCTGTTTTTT
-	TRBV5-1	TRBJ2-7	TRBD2	CASSLARLAGGEQYF	TGCGCCAGCAGCTTGGCGCGGCTAGCGGGAGGGGAGCAGTACTTC
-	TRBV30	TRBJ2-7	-	CAWSRGRGYEQYF	TGTGCCTGGAGTCGAGGCAGGGGATACGAGCAGTACTTC
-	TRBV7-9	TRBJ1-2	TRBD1	CASSLGYRDRANGYTF	TGTGCCAGCAGCTTAGGATACCGGGACAGGGCTAATGGCTACACCTTC
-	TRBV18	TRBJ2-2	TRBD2	CASSSRSSGSNTGELFF	TGTGCCAGCTCTTCCCGCTCTAGCGGATCGAACACCGGGGAGCTGTTTTTT
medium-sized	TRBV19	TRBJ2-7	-	CASSSRYEQYF	TGTGCCAGTAGTTCCCGCTACGAGCAGTACTTC
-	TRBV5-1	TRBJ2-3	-	CASSRDAVRSATDTQYF	TGCGCCAGCAGCCGGGATGCGGTGCGGTCCGCCACAGATACGCAGTATTTT
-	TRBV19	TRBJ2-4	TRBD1	CASTSPGDRVKNIQYF	TGTGCCAGTACCTCTCCCGGTGACAGGGTGAAAAACATTCAGTACTTC
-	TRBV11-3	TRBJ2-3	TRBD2	CASSLGVSGRPDTQYF	TGTGCCAGCAGCTTAGGGGTTAGCGGGAGGCCAGATACGCAGTATTTT
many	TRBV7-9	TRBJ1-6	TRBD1	CASTLHDRENSPLHF	TGTGCCAGCACCCTTCATGACAGGGAGAATTCACCCCTCCACTTT
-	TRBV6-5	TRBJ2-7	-	CASSLDRNSYEQYF	TGTGCCAGCAGCCTCGACAGAAACTCCTACGAGCAGTACTTC
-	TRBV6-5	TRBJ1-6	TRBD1	CASAKDRASPLHF	TGTGCCAGCGCCAAGGACAGGGCCTCACCCCTCCACTTT